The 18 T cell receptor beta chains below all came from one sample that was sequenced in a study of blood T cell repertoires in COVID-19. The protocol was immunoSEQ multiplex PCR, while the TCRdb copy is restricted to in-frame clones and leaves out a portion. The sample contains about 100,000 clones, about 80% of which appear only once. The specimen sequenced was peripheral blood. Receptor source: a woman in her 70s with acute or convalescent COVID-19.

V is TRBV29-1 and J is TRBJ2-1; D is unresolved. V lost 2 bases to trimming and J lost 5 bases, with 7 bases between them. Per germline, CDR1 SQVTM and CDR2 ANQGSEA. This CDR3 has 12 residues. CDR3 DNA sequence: TGCAGCGTTGAACTCCGTGACAATGAGCAGTTCTTC. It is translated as CSVELRDNEQFF.

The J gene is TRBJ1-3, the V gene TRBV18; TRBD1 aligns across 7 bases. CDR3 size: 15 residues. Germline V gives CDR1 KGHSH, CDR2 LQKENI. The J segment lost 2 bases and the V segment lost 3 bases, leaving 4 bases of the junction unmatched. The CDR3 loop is CASSPRDSPGNTIYF. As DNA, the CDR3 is TGTGCCAGCTCACCTCGGGACAGTCCTGGAAACACCATATATTTT.

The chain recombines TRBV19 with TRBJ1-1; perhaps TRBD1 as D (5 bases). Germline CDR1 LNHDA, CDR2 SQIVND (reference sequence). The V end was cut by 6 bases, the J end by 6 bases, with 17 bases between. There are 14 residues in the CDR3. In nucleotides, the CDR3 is TGTGCCAGTAGCTCCCCCGGGGGAGCCCCTGAAGCTTTCTTT. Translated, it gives CASSSPGGAPEAFF.

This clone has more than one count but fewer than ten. CDR3 DNA: TGTGCCAGTAGTCCCGGACTCCCCTTCATCCATGAGCAGTTCTTC. This encodes CASSPGLPFIHEQFF. The chain carries TRBV19 and TRBJ2-1; tentative D call: TRBD2 (5 bases). The CDR3 runs to 15 residues. Looked up from germline, CDR1 is LNHDA and CDR2 is SQIVND (reference sequence). Trimming removed 5 bases at V and 8 bases at J, with 19 bases between. Full variable domain (outside the CDR3, taken from reference TRBV19 and TRBJ2-1): DGGITQSPKYLFRKEGQNVTLSCEQNLNHDAMYWYRQDPGQGLRLIYYSQIVNDFQKGDIAEGYSVSREKKESFPLTVTSAQKNPTAFYLCASSPGLPFIHEQFFGPGTRLTVL.

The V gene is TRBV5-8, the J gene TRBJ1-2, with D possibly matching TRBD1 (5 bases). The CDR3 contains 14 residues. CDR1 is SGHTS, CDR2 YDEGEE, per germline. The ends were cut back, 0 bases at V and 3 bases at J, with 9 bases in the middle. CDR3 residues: CASSLDGTDYGYTF. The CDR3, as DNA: TGTGCCAGCAGCTTGGATGGGACTGACTATGGCTACACCTTC. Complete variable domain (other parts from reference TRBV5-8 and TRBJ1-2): EAGVTQSPTHLIKTRGQQATLRCSPISGHTSVYWYQQALGLGLQFLLWYDEGEERNRGNFPPRFSGRQFPNYSSELNVNALELEDSALYLCASSLDGTDYGYTFGSGTRLTVV.

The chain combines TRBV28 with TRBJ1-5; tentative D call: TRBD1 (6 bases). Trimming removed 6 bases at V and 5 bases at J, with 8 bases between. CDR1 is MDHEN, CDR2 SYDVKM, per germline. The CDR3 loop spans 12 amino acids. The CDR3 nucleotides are TGTGCCAGCAGCACAGGGCATCAGCCCCAGCATTTT. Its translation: CASSTGHQPQHF.

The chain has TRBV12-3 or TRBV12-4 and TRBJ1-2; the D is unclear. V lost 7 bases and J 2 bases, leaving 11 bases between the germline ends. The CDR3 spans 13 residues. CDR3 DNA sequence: TGTGCCAGCACCACCTCGGGGAACTATGGCTACACCTTC. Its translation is CASTTSGNYGYTF.

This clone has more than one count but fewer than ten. CDR3 amino acids: CASSSSGPTNEKLFF. The DNA for the CDR3 is TGTGCCAGCAGTTCCTCAGGGCCAACTAATGAAAAACTGTTTTTT. The rearrangement joins TRBV28 to TRBJ1-4, with D possibly being TRBD1 (5 bases). Per the germline V gene, CDR1 is MDHEN and CDR2 is SYDVKM. The CDR3 sequence is 15 residues long. The germline V and J ends were trimmed by 4 bases and 0 bases, with 9 bases remaining between them.

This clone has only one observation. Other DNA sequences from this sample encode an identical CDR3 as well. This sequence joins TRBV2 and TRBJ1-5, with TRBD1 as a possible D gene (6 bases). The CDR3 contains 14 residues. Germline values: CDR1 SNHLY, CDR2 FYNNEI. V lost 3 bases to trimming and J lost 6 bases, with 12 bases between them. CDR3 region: CASSEGRGLQPQHF. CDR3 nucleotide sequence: TGTGCCAGCAGTGAGGGCAGGGGCCTTCAGCCCCAGCATTTT.

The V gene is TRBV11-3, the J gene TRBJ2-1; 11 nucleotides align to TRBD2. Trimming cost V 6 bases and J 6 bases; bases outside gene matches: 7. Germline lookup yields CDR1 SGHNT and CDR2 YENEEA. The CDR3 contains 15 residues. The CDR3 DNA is TGTGCCAGCAGTCCTAGCGGGGGGCCCTTCAATGAGCAGTTCTTC. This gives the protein CASSPSGGPFNEQFF.

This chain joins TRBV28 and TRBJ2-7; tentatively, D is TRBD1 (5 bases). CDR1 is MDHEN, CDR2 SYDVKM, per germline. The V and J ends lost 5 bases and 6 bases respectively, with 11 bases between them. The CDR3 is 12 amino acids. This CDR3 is CASSLQGIEQYV. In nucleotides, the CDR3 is TGTGCCAGCAGTCTTCAGGGAATCGAGCAGTACGTC.

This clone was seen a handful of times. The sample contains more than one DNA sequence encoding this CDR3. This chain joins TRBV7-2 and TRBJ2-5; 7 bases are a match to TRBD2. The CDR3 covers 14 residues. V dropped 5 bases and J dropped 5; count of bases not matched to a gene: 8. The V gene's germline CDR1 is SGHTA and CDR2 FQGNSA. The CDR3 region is CASSPLGGGETQYF. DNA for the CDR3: TGTGCCAGCAGCCCTCTCGGGGGAGGGGAGACCCAGTACTTC.

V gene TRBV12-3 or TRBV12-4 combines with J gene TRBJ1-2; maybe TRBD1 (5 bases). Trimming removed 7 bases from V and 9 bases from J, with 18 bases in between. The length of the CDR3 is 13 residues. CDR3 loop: CASTRDSRERYTF. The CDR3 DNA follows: TGTGCCAGCACCCGGGACTCCAGAGAACGCTACACCTTC.

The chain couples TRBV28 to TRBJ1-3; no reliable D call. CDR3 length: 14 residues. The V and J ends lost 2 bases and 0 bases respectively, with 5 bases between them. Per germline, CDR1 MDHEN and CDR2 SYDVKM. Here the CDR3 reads CASSLPSSGNTIYF. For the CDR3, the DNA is TGTGCCAGCAGTTTACCGAGCTCTGGAAACACCATATATTTT.

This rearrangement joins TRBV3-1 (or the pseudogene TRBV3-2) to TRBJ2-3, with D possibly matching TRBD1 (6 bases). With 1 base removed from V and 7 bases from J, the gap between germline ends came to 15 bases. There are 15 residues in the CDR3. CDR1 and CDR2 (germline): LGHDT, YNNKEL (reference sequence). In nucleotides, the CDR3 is TGTGCCAGCAGCCAAGCGCACAGGGTTTCACATACGCAGTATTTT. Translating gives CASSQAHRVSHTQYF.

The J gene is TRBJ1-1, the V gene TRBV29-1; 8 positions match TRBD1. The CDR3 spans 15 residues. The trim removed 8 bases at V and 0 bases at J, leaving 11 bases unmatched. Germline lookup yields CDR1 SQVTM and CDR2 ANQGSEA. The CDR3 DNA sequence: TGCAGCTCAATTACAGGGGGACCAATGAACACTGAAGCTTTCTTT. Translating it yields CSSITGGPMNTEAFF.

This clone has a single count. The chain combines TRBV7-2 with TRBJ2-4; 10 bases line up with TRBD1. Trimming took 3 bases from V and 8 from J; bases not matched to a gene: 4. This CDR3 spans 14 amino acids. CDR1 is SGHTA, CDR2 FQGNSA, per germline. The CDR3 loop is CASSFRDRGHIQYF. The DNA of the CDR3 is TGTGCCAGCAGCTTCAGGGACAGGGGTCACATTCAGTACTTC.

CDR3 DNA sequence: TGTGCCACCAGTGTCACAGACCTCAGCAATCAGCCCCAGCATTTT. It translates to CATSVTDLSNQPQHF. V usage is TRBV24-1 and J usage is TRBJ1-5; D is uncertain. V lost 5 bases and J 1 base, leaving 11 bases between the germline ends. CDR3 length: 15 amino acids. Looked up from germline, CDR1 is KGHDR and CDR2 is SFDVKD.